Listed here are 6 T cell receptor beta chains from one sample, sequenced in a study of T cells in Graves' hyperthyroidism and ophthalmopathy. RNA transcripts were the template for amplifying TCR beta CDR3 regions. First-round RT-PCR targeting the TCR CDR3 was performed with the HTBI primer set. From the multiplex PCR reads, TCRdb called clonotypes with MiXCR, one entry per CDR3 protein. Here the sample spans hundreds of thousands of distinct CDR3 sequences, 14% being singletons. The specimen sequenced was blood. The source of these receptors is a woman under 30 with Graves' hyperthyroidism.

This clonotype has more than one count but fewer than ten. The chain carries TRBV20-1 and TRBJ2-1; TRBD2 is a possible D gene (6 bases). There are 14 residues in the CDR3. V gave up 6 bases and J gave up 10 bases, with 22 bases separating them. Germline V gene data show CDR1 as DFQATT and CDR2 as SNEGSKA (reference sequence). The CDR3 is CSASRDSFKGEQFF. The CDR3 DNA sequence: TGCAGTGCCTCTAGGGACTCTTTTAAGGGGGAGCAGTTCTTC.

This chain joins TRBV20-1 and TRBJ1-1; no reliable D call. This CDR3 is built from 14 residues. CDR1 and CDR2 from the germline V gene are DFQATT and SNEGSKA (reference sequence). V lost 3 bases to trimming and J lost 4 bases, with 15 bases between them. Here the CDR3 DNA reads TGCAGTGCTAGTACCTCCGATCTCGGCACTGAAGCTTTCTTT. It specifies CSASTSDLGTEAFF.

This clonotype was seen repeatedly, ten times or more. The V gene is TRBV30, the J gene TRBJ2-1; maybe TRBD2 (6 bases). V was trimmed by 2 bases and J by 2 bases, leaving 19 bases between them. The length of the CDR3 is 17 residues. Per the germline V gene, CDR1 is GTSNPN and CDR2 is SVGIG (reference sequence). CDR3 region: CAWSPPGRRGAYNEQFF. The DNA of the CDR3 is TGTGCCTGGAGTCCCCCGGGGAGGCGTGGGGCCTACAATGAGCAGTTCTTC.

CDR3 loop: CASSLWGESSYEQYF. The CDR3 DNA sequence: TGTGCCAGCAGTTTATGGGGGGAGAGCTCCTACGAGCAGTACTTC. This chain uses TRBV28 with TRBJ2-7; D assignment may be TRBD1 or TRBD2 (5 bases each). V dropped 0 bases and J dropped 0 bases, with 9 bases sitting between them. This CDR3 has 15 amino acids. CDR1 and CDR2 from the germline V gene are MDHEN and SYDVKM.

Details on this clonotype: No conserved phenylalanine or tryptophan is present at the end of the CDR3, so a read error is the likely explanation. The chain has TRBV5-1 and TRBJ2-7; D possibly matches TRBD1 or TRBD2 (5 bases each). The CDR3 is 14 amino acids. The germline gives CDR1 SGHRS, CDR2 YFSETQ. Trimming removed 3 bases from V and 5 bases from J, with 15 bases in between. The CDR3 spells CASSSGPSGDEQYL. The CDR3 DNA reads TGCGCCAGCAGCTCAGGGCCGTCCGGGGACGAGCAGTACCTC.

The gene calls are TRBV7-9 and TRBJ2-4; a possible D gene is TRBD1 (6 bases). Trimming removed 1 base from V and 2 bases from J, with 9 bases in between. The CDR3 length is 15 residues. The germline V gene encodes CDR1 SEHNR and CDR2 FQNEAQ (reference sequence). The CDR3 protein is CASSLVTGTKNIQYF. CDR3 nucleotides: TGTGCCAGCAGCTTAGTCACAGGGACCAAAAACATTCAGTACTTC.